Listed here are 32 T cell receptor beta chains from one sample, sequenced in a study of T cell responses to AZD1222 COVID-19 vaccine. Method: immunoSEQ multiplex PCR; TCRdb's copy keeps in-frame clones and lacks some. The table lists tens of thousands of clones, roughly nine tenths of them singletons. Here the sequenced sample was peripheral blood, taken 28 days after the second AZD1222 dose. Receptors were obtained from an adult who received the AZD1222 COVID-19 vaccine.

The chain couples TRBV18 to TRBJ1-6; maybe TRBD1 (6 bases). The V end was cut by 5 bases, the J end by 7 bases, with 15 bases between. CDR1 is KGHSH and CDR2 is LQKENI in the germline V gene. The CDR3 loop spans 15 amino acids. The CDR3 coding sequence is TGTGCCAGCTCATCGACGGACAGTGGAAATTCACCCCTCCACTTT. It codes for CASSSTDSGNSPLHF.

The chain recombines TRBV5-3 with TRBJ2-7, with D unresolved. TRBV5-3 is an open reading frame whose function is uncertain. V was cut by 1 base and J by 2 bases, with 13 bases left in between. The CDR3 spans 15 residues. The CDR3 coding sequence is TGTGCCAGAAGCTTGTCCGAACAGAACCCCTACGAGCAGTACTTC. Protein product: CARSLSEQNPYEQYF.

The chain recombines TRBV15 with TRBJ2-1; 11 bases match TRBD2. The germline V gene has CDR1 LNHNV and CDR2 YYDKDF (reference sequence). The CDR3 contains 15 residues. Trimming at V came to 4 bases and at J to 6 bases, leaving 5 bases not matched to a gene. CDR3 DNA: TGTGCCACCAGCATCAGACTAGCGGGAAGCAATGAGCAGTTCTTC. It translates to CATSIRLAGSNEQFF.

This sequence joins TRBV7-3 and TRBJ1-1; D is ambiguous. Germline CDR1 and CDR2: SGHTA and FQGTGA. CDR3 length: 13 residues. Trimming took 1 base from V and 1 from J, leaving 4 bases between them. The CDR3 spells CASSLNENTEAFF. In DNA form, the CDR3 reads TGTGCCAGCAGCTTAAATGAGAACACTGAAGCTTTCTTT.

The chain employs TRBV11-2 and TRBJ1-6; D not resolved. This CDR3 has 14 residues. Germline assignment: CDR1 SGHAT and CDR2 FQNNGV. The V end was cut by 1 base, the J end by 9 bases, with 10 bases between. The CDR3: CASSLVWKVSPLHF. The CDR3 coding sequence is TGTGCCAGCAGCTTAGTTTGGAAAGTTTCACCCCTCCACTTT.

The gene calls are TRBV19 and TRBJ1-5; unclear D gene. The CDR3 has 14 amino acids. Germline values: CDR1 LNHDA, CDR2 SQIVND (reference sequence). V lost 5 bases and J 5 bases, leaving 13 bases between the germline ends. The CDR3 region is CASSSKRGYQPQHF. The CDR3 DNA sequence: TGTGCCAGTAGTTCAAAGCGGGGATATCAGCCCCAGCATTTT.

The CDR3 loop is CSASRTGEPGTGDYGYTF. CDR3 DNA: TGCAGTGCTAGTCGGACTGGGGAACCCGGGACAGGAGACTATGGCTACACCTTC. This chain links TRBV20-1 with TRBJ1-2, with 8 bases aligning to TRBD1. From germline, CDR1 is DFQATT and CDR2 SNEGSKA (reference sequence). The CDR3 length is 18 residues. The J segment lost 3 bases and the V segment lost 3 bases, leaving 18 bases of the junction unmatched.

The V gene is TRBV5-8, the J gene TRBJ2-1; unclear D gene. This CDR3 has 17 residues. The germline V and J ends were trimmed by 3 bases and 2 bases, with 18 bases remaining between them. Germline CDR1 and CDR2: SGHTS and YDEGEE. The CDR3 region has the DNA TGTGCCAGCAGCTGGGGTAGTTCGCGACCAACCTACAATGAGCAGTTCTTC. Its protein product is CASSWGSSRPTYNEQFF.

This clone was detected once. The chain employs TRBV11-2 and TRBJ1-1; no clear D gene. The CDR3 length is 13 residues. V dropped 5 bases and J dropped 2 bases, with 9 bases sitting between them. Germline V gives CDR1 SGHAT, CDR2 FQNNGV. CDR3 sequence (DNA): TGTGCCAGCAGCCGTCTCAGTAACACTGAAGCTTTCTTT. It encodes CASSRLSNTEAFF.

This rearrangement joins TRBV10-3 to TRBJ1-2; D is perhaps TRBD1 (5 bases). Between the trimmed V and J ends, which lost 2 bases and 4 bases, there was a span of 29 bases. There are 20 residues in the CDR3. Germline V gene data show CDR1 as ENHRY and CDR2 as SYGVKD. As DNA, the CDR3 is TGTGCCATCAGTGAGGCCCCTGGTCTGCCGGCGTCCGGGAGGGGCTATGGCTACACCTTC. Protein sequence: CAISEAPGLPASGRGYGYTF.

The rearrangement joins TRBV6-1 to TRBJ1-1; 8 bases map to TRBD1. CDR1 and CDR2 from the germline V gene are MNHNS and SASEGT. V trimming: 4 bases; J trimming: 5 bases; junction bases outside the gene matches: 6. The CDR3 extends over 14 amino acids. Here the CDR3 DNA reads TGTGCCAGCAGTGCACAGGGGGAGAATACTGAAGCTTTCTTT. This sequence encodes CASSAQGENTEAFF.

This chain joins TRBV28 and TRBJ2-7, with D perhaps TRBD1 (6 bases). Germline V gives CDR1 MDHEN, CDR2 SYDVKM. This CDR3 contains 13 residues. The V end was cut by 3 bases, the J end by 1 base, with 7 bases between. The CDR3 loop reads CASSFRGSYEQYF. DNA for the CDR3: TGTGCCAGCAGTTTCAGGGGTTCCTACGAGCAGTACTTC.

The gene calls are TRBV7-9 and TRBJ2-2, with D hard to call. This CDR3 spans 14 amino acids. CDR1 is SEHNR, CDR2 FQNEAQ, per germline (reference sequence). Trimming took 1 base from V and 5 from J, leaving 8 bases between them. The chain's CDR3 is CASSLGGRTGELFF. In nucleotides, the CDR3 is TGTGCCAGCAGCTTAGGGGGTCGGACCGGGGAGCTGTTTTTT.

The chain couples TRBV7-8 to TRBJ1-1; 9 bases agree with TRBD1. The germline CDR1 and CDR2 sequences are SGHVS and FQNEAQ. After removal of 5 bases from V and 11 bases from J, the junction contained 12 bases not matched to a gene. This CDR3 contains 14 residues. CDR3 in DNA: TGTGCCAGCAGCCCGCGGGGACAGGGTATTCTTGCTTTCTTT. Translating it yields CASSPRGQGILAFF.

The CDR3 region has the DNA TGTGCCAGCAGTGAAGGGACAGGGGAATGGGGTCAGCCCCAGCATTTT. Its translation is CASSEGTGEWGQPQHF. The chain is built from TRBV6-1 and TRBJ1-5; the match to TRBD1 covers 9 bases. Losses at the gene ends were 1 base for V and 6 bases for J; bases not matched to a gene: 7. Germline V gene data show CDR1 as MNHNS and CDR2 as SASEGT. This CDR3 contains 16 residues.

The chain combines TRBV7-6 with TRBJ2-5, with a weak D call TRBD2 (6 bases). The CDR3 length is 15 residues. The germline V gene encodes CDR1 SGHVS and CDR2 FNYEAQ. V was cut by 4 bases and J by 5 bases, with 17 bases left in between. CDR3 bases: TGTGCCAGCAGCTCCGTGCAGGGACTCGGGGAGACCCAGTACTTC. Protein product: CASSSVQGLGETQYF.

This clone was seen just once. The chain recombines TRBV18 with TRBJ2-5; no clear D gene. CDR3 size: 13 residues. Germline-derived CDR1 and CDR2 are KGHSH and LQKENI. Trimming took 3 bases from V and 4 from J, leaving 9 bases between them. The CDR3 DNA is TGTGCCAGCTCACCGATCATAGCAGAGACCCAGTACTTC. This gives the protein CASSPIIAETQYF.

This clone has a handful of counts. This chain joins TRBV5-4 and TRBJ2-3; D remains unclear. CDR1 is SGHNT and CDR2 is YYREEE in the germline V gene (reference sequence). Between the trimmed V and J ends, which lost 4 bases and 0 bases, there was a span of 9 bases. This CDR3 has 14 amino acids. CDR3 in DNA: TGTGCCAGCAGCCGACCGACCAGCACAGATACGCAGTATTTT. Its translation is CASSRPTSTDTQYF.

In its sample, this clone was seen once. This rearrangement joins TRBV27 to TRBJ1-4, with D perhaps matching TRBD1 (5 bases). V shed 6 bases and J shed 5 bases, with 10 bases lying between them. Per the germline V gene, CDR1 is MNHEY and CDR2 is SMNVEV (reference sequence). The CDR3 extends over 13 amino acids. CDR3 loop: CASSPGTNEKLFF. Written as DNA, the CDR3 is TGTGCCAGCAGCCCAGGGACGAATGAAAAACTGTTTTTT. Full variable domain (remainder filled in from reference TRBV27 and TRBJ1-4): EAQVTQNPRYLITVTGKKLTVTCSQNMNHEYMSWYRQDPGLGLRQIYYSMNVEVTDKGDVPEGYKVSRKEKRNFPLILESPSPNQTSLYFCASSPGTNEKLFFGSGTQLSVL.

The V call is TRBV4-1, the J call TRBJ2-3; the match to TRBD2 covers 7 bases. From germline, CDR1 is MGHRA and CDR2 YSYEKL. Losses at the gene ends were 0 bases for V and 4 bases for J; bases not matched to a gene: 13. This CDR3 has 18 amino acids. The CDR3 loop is CASSQDRFGLGSPDTQYF. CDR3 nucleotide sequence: TGCGCCAGCAGCCAAGATCGATTCGGACTAGGGAGCCCAGATACGCAGTATTTT.

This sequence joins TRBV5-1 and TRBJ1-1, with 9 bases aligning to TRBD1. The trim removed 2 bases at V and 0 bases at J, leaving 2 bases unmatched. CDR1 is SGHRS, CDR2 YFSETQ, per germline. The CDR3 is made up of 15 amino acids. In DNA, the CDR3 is TGCGCCAGCAGCTTTACAGGGGGCTTGAACACTGAAGCTTTCTTT. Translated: CASSFTGGLNTEAFF.

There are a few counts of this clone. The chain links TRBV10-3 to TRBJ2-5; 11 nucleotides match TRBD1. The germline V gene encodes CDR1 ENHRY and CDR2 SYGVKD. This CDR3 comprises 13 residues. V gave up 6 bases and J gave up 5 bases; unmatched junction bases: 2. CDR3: CAISRDRGETQYF. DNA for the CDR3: TGTGCCATCAGCCGGGACAGGGGGGAGACCCAGTACTTC.

The CDR3 DNA is TGTGCCAGCAGCCAAGGACTAGCGGAAACAGATACGCAGTATTTT. Its translation is CASSQGLAETDTQYF. V and J are TRBV2 and TRBJ2-3; 10 bases are a match to TRBD2. Germline assignment: CDR1 SNHLY and CDR2 FYNNEI. The ends lost 6 bases at V and 3 bases at J; junction bases unmatched: 6. This CDR3 has 15 amino acids.

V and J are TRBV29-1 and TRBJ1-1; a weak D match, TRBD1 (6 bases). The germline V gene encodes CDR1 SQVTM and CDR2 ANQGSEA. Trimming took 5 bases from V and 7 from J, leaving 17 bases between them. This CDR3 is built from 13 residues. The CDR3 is CSVRGAGLGEAFF. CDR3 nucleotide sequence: TGCAGCGTTCGGGGGGCGGGATTGGGTGAAGCTTTCTTT. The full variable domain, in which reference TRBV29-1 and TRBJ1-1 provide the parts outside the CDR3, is SAVISQKPSRDICQRGTSLTIQCQVDSQVTMMFWYRQQPGQSLTLIATANQGSEATYESGFVIDKFPISRPNLTFSTLTVSNMSPEDSSIYLCSVRGAGLGEAFFGQGTRLTVV.

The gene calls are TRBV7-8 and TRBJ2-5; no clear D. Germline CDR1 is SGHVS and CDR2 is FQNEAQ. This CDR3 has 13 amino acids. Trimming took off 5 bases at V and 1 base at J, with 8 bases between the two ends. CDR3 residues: CASSPLAQETQYF. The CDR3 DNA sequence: TGTGCCAGCAGCCCACTTGCCCAAGAGACCCAGTACTTC. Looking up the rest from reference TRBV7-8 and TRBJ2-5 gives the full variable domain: GAGVSQSPRYKVAKRGQDVALRCDPISGHVSLFWYQQALGQGPEFLTYFQNEAQLDKSGLPSDRFFAERPEGSVSTLKIQRTQQEDSAVYLCASSPLAQETQYFGPGTRLLVL.

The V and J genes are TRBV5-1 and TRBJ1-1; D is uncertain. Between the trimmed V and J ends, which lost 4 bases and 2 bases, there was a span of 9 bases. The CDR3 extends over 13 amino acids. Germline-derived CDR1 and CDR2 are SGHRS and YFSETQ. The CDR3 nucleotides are TGCGCCAGCAGCGGGTGGGTCAACACTGAAGCTTTCTTT. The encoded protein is CASSGWVNTEAFF. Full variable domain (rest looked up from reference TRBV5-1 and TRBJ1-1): KAGVTQTPRYLIKTRGQQVTLSCSPISGHRSVSWYQQTPGQGLQFLFEYFSETQRNKGNFPGRFSGRQFSNSRSEMNVSTLELGDSALYLCASSGWVNTEAFFGQGTRLTVV.

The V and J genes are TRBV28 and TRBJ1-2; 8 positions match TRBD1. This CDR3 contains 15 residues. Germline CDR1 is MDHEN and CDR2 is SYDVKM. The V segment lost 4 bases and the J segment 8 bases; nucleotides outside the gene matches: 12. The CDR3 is CASSYPSGTGGGYTF. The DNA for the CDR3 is TGTGCCAGCAGTTACCCATCCGGGACAGGTGGAGGCTACACCTTC.

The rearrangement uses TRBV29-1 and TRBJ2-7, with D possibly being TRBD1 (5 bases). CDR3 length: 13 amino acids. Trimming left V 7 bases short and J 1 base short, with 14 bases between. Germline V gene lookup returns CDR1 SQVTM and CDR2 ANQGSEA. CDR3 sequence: CSAGRADSYEQYF. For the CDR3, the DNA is TGCAGCGCGGGCAGGGCCGATTCCTACGAGCAGTACTTC.

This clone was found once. CDR3 sequence (DNA): TGTGCCAGCAGCTTGGGGCAGATATTCAACTATGGCTACACCTTC. Residues: CASSLGQIFNYGYTF. V is TRBV5-4 and J is TRBJ1-2; D unresolved. Germline V gene data show CDR1 as SGHNT and CDR2 as YYREEE (reference sequence). The CDR3 is 15 amino acids. The ends were cut back, 0 bases at V and 2 bases at J, with 11 bases in the middle.

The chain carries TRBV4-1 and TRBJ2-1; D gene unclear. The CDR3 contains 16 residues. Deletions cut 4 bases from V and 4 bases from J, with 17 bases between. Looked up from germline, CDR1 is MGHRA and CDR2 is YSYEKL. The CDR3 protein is CASSRLGWGTYNEQFF. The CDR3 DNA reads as TGCGCCAGCAGCCGGTTAGGATGGGGAACTTACAATGAGCAGTTCTTC.

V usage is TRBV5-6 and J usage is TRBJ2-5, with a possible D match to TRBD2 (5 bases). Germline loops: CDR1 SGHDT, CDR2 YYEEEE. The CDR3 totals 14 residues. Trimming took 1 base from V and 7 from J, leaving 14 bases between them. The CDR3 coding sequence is TGTGCCAGCAGCTTGTTCTCGCTGAGCGGGACCCAGTACTTC. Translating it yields CASSLFSLSGTQYF.

The CDR3 loop reads CASSFSADGAYEQYF. The CDR3 bases are TGTGCCAGCAGCTTTAGCGCCGACGGAGCCTACGAGCAGTACTTC. The V call is TRBV7-2, the J call TRBJ2-7, with D perhaps matching TRBD2 (5 bases). CDR3 size: 15 residues. Germline CDR1 is SGHTA and CDR2 is FQGNSA. Trimming shortened V by 3 bases and J by 2 bases, and 14 bases separated the two germline ends.